The 22 T cell receptor beta chains in this list originate from one sample, sequenced in a study of blood T cell repertoires in COVID-19. Only in-frame clones appear in the TCRdb table, and some are missing; sequencing was by immunoSEQ multiplex PCR. Of fewer than 110,000 clones in the sample, approximately 90% were seen once. The sample comprised peripheral blood. The source is a woman aged 80 or over in a cohort sampled during active COVID-19.

CDR3 region: CASSLSLAKNIQYF. CDR3 DNA sequence: TGTGCCAGCAGCTTAAGCCTAGCCAAAAACATTCAGTACTTC. The chain is built from TRBV3-1 (or the pseudogene TRBV3-2) and TRBJ2-4; D not resolved. The CDR3 has 14 residues. Looked up from germline, CDR1 is LGHDT and CDR2 is YNNKEL (reference sequence). Trimming stripped 5 bases from V and 0 bases from J, with 8 bases between.

The V and J genes are TRBV7-2 and TRBJ1-6; a weak D match, TRBD1 (5 bases). Germline-derived CDR1 and CDR2 are SGHTA and FQGNSA. V shed 8 bases and J shed 6 bases, with 17 bases lying between them. The CDR3 is 15 residues long. The chain's CDR3 is CASGGGGTGNSPLHF. The CDR3 bases are TGTGCCAGCGGGGGGGGAGGAACCGGTAATTCACCCCTCCACTTT. The full variable domain, completed using reference TRBV7-2 and TRBJ1-6, is GAGVSQSPSNKVTEKGKDVELRCDPISGHTALYWYRQSLGQGLEFLIYFQGNSAPDKSGLPSDRFSAERTGGSVSTLTIQRTQQEDSAVYLCASGGGGTGNSPLHFGNGTRLTVT.

The chain recombines TRBV4-2 with TRBJ2-2, with TRBD2 matching 7 bases. CDR3 length: 18 residues. CDR1 is LGHNA and CDR2 is YNFKEQ in the germline V gene. Trimming at V came to 4 bases and at J to 4 bases, leaving 15 bases not matched to a gene. The CDR3, as DNA: TGTGCCAGCAGCCCACACCAGCGGGCTAGCGGCTTCACCGGGGAGCTGTTTTTT. The encoded protein is CASSPHQRASGFTGELFF.

This chain uses TRBV24-1 with TRBJ2-2; D is ambiguous. This CDR3 spans 13 amino acids. V lost 4 bases to trimming and J lost 6 bases, with 8 bases between them. Per the germline V gene, CDR1 is KGHDR and CDR2 is SFDVKD. The CDR3 nucleotides are TGTGCCACCAGTGAGACTCCATCCGGGGAGCTGTTTTTT. Residues: CATSETPSGELFF.

The chain carries TRBV4-2 and TRBJ2-2; no clear D. Trimming removed 2 bases from V and 6 bases from J, with 4 bases in between. CDR1 LGHNA and CDR2 YNFKEQ come from the germline V gene. The CDR3 totals 12 residues. In nucleotides, the CDR3 is TGTGCCAGCAGCCAACTTTCCGGGGAGCTGTTTTTT. It translates to CASSQLSGELFF.

The chain recombines TRBV27 with TRBJ1-2, with 7 nucleotides matching TRBD1. J was trimmed by 7 bases and V by 0 bases; bases with no gene match: 8. Germline V gives CDR1 MNHEY, CDR2 SMNVEV (reference sequence). This CDR3 is 15 amino acids long. CDR3 region: CASSLSPIRGSGYTF. CDR3 DNA sequence: TGTGCCAGCAGTTTATCCCCGATCAGGGGGAGTGGCTACACCTTC.

The J gene is TRBJ2-1, the V gene TRBV28, with D tentatively TRBD1 (5 bases). This CDR3 comprises 10 residues. Germline loops: CDR1 MDHEN, CDR2 SYDVKM. Trimming took 10 bases from V and 5 from J, leaving 6 bases between them. CDR3 nucleotide sequence: TGTGCCACACAGGACAATGAGCAGTTCTTC. Residues: CATQDNEQFF.

Points on this clone: This CDR3 is also generated by other DNA sequences in the sample. The rearrangement uses TRBV28 and TRBJ2-7, with 11 bases matching TRBD1. Germline V gene data show CDR1 as MDHEN and CDR2 as SYDVKM. V dropped 1 base and J dropped 6; count of bases not matched to a gene: 2. The CDR3 contains 14 residues. CDR3 in amino acids: CASSLSGTGGEQYF. The DNA for the CDR3 is TGTGCCAGCAGTTTATCGGGGACAGGGGGCGAGCAGTACTTC.

This clone occurred a few times. The chain combines TRBV6-5 with TRBJ1-1; D uncertain. CDR1 and CDR2 (germline): MNHEY, SVGAGI. This CDR3 contains 13 residues. The CDR3 sequence: CAVKREANTEAFF. The CDR3 DNA reads TGTGCAGTAAAAAGGGAGGCGAACACTGAAGCTTTCTTT.

CDR3 residues: CASSDSRQQGNTEAFF. In DNA form, the CDR3 reads TGTGCCAGCAGTGACTCGAGACAACAGGGGAACACTGAAGCTTTCTTT. V usage is TRBV6-4 and J usage is TRBJ1-1; a weak D match, TRBD1 (6 bases). Germline V gene lookup returns CDR1 MRHNA and CDR2 SNTAGT. The V end was cut by 0 bases, the J end by 1 base, with 12 bases between. This CDR3 has 16 residues.

V usage is TRBV3-1 (or the pseudogene TRBV3-2) and J usage is TRBJ2-2; D gene uncertain. This CDR3 contains 14 residues. Germline-derived CDR1 and CDR2 are LGHDT and YNNKEL (reference sequence). Trimming removed 4 bases from V and 1 base from J, with 7 bases in between. CDR3: CASSRGRNTGELFF. The CDR3 DNA sequence: TGTGCCAGCAGCCGAGGTCGGAACACCGGGGAGCTGTTTTTT.

CDR3 protein: CASKGTGYNSPLHF. The CDR3 DNA follows: TGTGCCAGTAAAGGGACAGGCTATAATTCACCCCTCCACTTT. The chain uses TRBV19 and TRBJ1-6, with TRBD1 matching 8 bases. V trimming: 7 bases; J trimming: 3 bases; junction bases outside the gene matches: 2. The V gene's germline CDR1 is LNHDA and CDR2 SQIVND (reference sequence). The CDR3 covers 14 residues.

V and J are TRBV29-1 and TRBJ2-3; 7 bases agree with TRBD1. This CDR3 has 11 residues. CDR1 and CDR2 from the germline V gene are SQVTM and ANQGSEA. The CDR3 region is CSLDRVDTQYF. CDR3 sequence (DNA): TGCAGTCTAGACAGGGTTGATACGCAGTATTTT.

The chain couples TRBV7-6 to TRBJ2-7; 12 nucleotides align to TRBD2. The junction had 4 bases not matched to a gene; V was cut back by 8 bases and J by 5 bases. Germline V gene sequence: CDR1 SGHVS, CDR2 FNYEAQ. This CDR3 has 13 residues. CDR3 sequence: CASSSGGADEQYF. Written as DNA, the CDR3 is TGTGCCAGCTCTAGCGGGGGGGCAGACGAGCAGTACTTC.

The chain is built from TRBV5-1 and TRBJ2-1; D call uncertain. The CDR3 has 15 residues. Germline CDR1 and CDR2: SGHRS and YFSETQ. Trimming left V 3 bases short and J 0 bases short, with 10 bases between. The CDR3 loop reads CASSSSASSYNEQFF. CDR3 in DNA: TGCGCCAGCAGCTCCAGCGCGAGCTCCTACAATGAGCAGTTCTTC.

This chain joins TRBV5-1 and TRBJ1-4, with D perhaps TRBD1 (5 bases). The ends were cut back, 0 bases at V and 6 bases at J, with 6 bases in the middle. CDR1 is SGHRS and CDR2 is YFSETQ in the germline V gene. The CDR3 is made up of 13 amino acids. CDR3: CASSLEGHEKLFF. CDR3 DNA sequence: TGCGCCAGCAGCTTGGAGGGGCATGAAAAACTGTTTTTT.

This clone was seen a few times. V is TRBV7-9 and J is TRBJ2-7, with D uncertain. Germline CDR1 is SEHNR and CDR2 is FQNEAQ (reference sequence). The CDR3 contains 12 residues. V was cut by 5 bases and J by 6 bases, with 11 bases left in between. DNA for the CDR3: TGTGCCAGCAGCCCTTTCGGTGTCGAGCAGTACTTC. It specifies CASSPFGVEQYF.

This clone was seen a few times. CDR3 nucleotide sequence: TGTGCCAGCAGCTTTTCACAAGTCCTTCCGGAGCTGTTTTTT. It translates to CASSFSQVLPELFF. The rearrangement uses TRBV5-4 and TRBJ2-2; D uncertain. This CDR3 is 14 amino acids long. Trimming removed 2 bases at V and 10 bases at J, with 15 bases between. The germline gives CDR1 SGHNT, CDR2 YYREEE (reference sequence).

This clone appeared a single time. The rearrangement joins TRBV14 to TRBJ2-2; TRBD1 agrees at 8 bases. The CDR3 runs to 14 residues. Germline CDR1 reads SGHDN; CDR2 reads FVKESK. J lost 6 bases, V lost 5 bases, and 5 bases had no gene match. In DNA, the CDR3 is TGTGCCAGCAGCGTCCAACAGGGGGCCGGGGAGCTGTTTTTT. Residues: CASSVQQGAGELFF.

On this clone itself: This CDR3 is also generated by other DNA sequences in the sample. The chain employs TRBV6-5 and TRBJ1-5; D possibly corresponds to TRBD1 (5 bases). Germline V gene data show CDR1 as MNHEY and CDR2 as SVGAGI. The CDR3 is 15 amino acids. V was shortened by 0 bases and J by 4 bases, with 10 bases between the two germline ends. The CDR3 bases are TGTGCCAGCAGTTACTCCGGGGGGTCAAATCAGCCCCAGCATTTT. This codes for CASSYSGGSNQPQHF.

This chain joins TRBV12-3 or TRBV12-4 and TRBJ2-5; D is ambiguous. Trimming removed 1 base from V and 5 bases from J, with 8 bases in between. The CDR3 totals 13 residues. This CDR3 reads CASSLDQWETQYF. As DNA, the CDR3 is TGTGCCAGCAGTTTAGATCAGTGGGAGACCCAGTACTTC.

This clone has just one count. The CDR3 DNA sequence: TGTGCCATCGGGGGGGAAGGGGAGCAGTACTTC. Translating it yields CAIGGEGEQYF. The chain has TRBV10-3 and TRBJ2-7; 7 bases map to TRBD2. The CDR3 runs 11 residues. V was clipped by 8 bases and J by 7 bases; unmatched bases: 5. Germline values: CDR1 ENHRY, CDR2 SYGVKD.